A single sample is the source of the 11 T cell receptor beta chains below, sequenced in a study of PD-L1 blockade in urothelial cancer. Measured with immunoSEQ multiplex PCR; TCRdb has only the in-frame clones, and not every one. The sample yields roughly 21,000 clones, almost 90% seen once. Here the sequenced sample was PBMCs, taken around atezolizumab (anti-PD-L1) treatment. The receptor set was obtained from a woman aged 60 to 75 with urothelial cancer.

Here the CDR3 DNA reads TGTGCCAGCAGCTTGTTTGCCACAGAGTTCAACTATGGCTACACCTTC. Its translation: CASSLFATEFNYGYTF. J is TRBJ1-2 and V is TRBV5-4; unclear D gene. Looked up from germline, CDR1 is SGHNT and CDR2 is YYREEE (reference sequence). With 1 base removed from V and 2 bases from J, the gap between germline ends came to 15 bases. The CDR3 covers 16 residues.

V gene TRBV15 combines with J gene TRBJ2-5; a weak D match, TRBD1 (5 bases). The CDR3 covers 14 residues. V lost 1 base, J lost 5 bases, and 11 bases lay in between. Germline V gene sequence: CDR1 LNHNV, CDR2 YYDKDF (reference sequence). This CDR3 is CATSRGRAQETQYF. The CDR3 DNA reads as TGTGCCACCAGCAGAGGCAGGGCCCAGGAGACCCAGTACTTC.

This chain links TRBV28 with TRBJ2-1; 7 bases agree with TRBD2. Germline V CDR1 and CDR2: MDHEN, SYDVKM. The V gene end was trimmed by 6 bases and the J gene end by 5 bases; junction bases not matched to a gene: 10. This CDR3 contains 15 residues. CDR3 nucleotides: TGTGCCAGCAGCCGCCCCCCCCTAGCGGACAATGAGCAGTTCTTC. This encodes CASSRPPLADNEQFF.

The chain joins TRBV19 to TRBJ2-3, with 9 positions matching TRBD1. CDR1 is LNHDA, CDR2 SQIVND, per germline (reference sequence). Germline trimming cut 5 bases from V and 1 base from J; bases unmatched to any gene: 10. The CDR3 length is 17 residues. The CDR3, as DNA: TGTGCCAGTAGTGCGACCGGGACAGGGTGGGGCACAGATACGCAGTATTTT. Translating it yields CASSATGTGWGTDTQYF.

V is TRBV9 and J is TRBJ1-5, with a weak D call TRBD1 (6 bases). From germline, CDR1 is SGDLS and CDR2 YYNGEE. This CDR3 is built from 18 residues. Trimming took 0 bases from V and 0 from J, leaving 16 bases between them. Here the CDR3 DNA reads TGTGCCAGCAGCGTAGTTTCAGGGGATCATTATAGCAATCAGCCCCAGCATTTT. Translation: CASSVVSGDHYSNQPQHF.

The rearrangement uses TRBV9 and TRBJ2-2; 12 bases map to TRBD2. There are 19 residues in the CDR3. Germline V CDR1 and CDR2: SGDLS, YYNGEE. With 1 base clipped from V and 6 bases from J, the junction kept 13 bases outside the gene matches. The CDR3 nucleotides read TGTGCCAGCAGCGTAAACCCTCAGACTAGCGGGAGACTCGCCGGGGAGCTGTTTTTT. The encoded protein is CASSVNPQTSGRLAGELFF.

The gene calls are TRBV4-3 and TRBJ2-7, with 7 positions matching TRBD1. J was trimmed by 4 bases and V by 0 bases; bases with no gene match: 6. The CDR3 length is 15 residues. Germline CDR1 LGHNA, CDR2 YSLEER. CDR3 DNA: TGCGCCAGCAGCCAAGAAACGGACAGGTTGTACGAGCAGTACTTC. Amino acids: CASSQETDRLYEQYF.

As DNA, the CDR3 is TGTGCCAGCAGTCCTACGTGGGCATCGAATTCACCCCTCCACTTT. Amino acids: CASSPTWASNSPLHF. The genes are TRBV27 and TRBJ1-6; no reliable D call. V dropped 5 bases and J dropped 7 bases, with 15 bases sitting between them. Germline assignment: CDR1 MNHEY and CDR2 SMNVEV (reference sequence). This CDR3 spans 15 amino acids.

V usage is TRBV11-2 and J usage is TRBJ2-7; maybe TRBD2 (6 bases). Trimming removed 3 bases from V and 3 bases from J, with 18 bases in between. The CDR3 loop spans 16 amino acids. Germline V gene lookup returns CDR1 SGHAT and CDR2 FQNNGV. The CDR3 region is CASSFLTSWGDYEQYF. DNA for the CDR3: TGTGCCAGCAGCTTCCTTACTAGCTGGGGGGACTACGAGCAGTACTTC.

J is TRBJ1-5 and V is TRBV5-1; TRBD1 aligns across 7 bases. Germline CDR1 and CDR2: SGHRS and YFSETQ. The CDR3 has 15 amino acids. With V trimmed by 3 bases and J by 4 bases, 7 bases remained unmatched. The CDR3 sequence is CASSSTGQPNQPQHF. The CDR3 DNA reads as TGCGCCAGCAGCTCGACGGGACAGCCGAATCAGCCCCAGCATTTT.

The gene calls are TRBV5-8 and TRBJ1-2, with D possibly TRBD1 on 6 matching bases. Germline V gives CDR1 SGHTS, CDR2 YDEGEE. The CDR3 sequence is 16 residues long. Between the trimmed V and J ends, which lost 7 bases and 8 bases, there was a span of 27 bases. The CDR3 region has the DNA TGTGCCAGCCTACTAGAGGGGGTATCGCCCCTGGGAGGCTACACCTTC. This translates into CASLLEGVSPLGGYTF.